This T cell receptor (beta chain) was identified in a study of blood T cell repertoires in COVID-19. On the study more broadly: PBMCs, B-cell-depleted T cells, or T cells were the source of the cDNA or gDNA that made up the material.

After removal of 4 bases from V and 0 bases from J, the junction contained 3 bases not matched to a gene. Germline V gene data show CDR1 as SGHTA and CDR2 as FQGNSA. This CDR3 spans 15 amino acids. Sequencing was performed with immunoSEQ multiplex PCR; in TCRdb, only in-frame clones are kept and a portion is missing. The data contain 280,000 or so clones, 70% to 90% of them singletons. Sequencing was done on a sample of peripheral blood. The receptor comes from a woman aged 55-69 years with acute or convalescent COVID-19. The chain carries TRBV7-2 and TRBJ2-1; 7 bases agree with TRBD2. The CDR3 DNA sequence: TGTGCCAGCAGCTCGCGGGGGAGCTCCTACAATGAGCAGTTCTTC. Protein product: CASSSRGSSYNEQFF.